Presented here are 11 T cell receptor beta chains from one specimen sequenced in a study of read filtering for tumor transcriptome and immune sequencing. From about 400 ng of RNA, a library with molecular barcoded alpha/delta and beta/gamma adaptors was made. TCRdb ran MiXCR on the reads and lists one entry per CDR3 protein. The repertoire includes about 24,000 distinct CDR3 sequences, 22% of them detected once, and 40% to 55% sits in the top ten. The source material was a population of CD138-negative cells sorted from bone marrow. The receptor source for this set is a donor at least 40 years old with multiple myeloma.

Turning to this clonotype: One base away lies a much larger clone, so this may be a sequencing read error. This sequence joins TRBV2 and TRBJ1-4; possibly TRBD1 for D (5 bases). CDR3 size: 14 residues. The V gene's germline CDR1 is SNHLY and CDR2 FYNNEI. V was trimmed by 3 bases and J by 10 bases, leaving 15 bases between them. The CDR3 sequence is CASSDGTKSGKLFF. The CDR3 region has the DNA TGTGCCAGCAGTGATGGGACCAAATCCGGAAAACTGTTTTTT.

Ten or more counts support this clonotype. The chain recombines TRBV6-5 with TRBJ2-1, with 7 bases aligning to TRBD1. The V gene's germline CDR1 is MNHEY and CDR2 SVGAGI. There are 12 residues in the CDR3. V lost 6 bases to trimming and J lost 7 bases; unmatched junction nucleotides: 3. CDR3 sequence (DNA): TGTGCCAGCAGCACAGGGGATAATGAGCAGTTCTTC. This translates into CASSTGDNEQFF.

This clonotype appeared many times. The chain uses TRBV29-1 and TRBJ2-5; 7 bases are shared with TRBD1. Germline V CDR1 and CDR2: SQVTM, ANQGSEA. Trimming cost V 6 bases and J 1 base; bases outside gene matches: 5. The CDR3 consists of 13 residues. The CDR3 reads CSVLGQAQETQYF. The CDR3 DNA reads TGCAGCGTCCTCGGACAGGCCCAAGAGACCCAGTACTTC.

This clonotype has just a few counts. This chain links TRBV29-1 with TRBJ2-3; D is possibly TRBD1 (5 bases). Germline assignment: CDR1 SQVTM and CDR2 ANQGSEA. CDR3 length equals 14 residues. Trimming took off 7 bases at V and 4 bases at J, with 18 bases between the two ends. DNA for the CDR3: TGCAGCGCCACGGACACTTCTGGTGCAGATACGCAGTATTTT. This codes for CSATDTSGADTQYF.

The CDR3 DNA reads TGCGCCAGCAGTGAGTCGCCCAGGGGGACCCTGGGTACGCAGTATTTT. Translation: CASSESPRGTLGTQYF. The gene calls are TRBV10-1 and TRBJ2-3, with 7 nucleotides matching TRBD1. The CDR3 totals 16 residues. Germline V lookup: CDR1 WNHNN, CDR2 SYGVQD (reference sequence). The V gene end was trimmed by 0 bases and the J gene end by 8 bases; junction bases not matched to a gene: 11.

This clonotype has at least ten counts. The J gene is TRBJ1-1, the V gene TRBV7-8; D not certain. Germline assignment: CDR1 SGHVS and CDR2 FQNEAQ. The CDR3 spans 14 residues. V shed 1 base and J shed 0 bases, with 6 bases lying between them. CDR3: CASSLGGMNTEAFF. The DNA for the CDR3 is TGTGCCAGCAGCTTAGGCGGAATGAACACTGAAGCTTTCTTT.

About this clonotype itself: A far larger clone is one nucleotide away, so this likely arose from a read error. The V call is TRBV14, the J call TRBJ2-1, with D tentatively TRBD1 (5 bases). Germline-derived CDR1 and CDR2 are SGHDN and FVKESK. The CDR3 has 14 amino acids. Trimming stripped 4 bases from V and 10 bases from J, with 17 bases between. The CDR3 protein is CASSLIQGNYEQFF. In DNA, the CDR3 is TGTGCCAGCAGCCTTATCCAGGGAAACTACGAGCAGTTCTTC.

The J gene is TRBJ1-1, the V gene TRBV12-3 or TRBV12-4, with D tentatively TRBD1 (6 bases). V shed 3 bases and J shed 0 bases, with 8 bases lying between them. The CDR3 consists of 14 residues. The CDR3, as DNA: TGTGCCAGCAGTTTTGGACAGCTGAACACTGAAGCTTTCTTT. This encodes CASSFGQLNTEAFF.

This clonotype was seen many times. This chain links TRBV27 with TRBJ2-1; D might be TRBD1 (7 bases). Trimming stripped 9 bases from V and 7 bases from J, with 16 bases between. In germline, CDR1 is MNHEY, CDR2 SMNVEV (reference sequence). The CDR3 is 13 amino acids. Here the CDR3 DNA reads TGTGCCAGTAGGACTACAGGGGAGAATGAGCAGTTCTTC. As protein: CASRTTGENEQFF.

This clonotype has more than one count but fewer than ten. The V call is TRBV5-1, the J call TRBJ2-4; 8 bases are a match to TRBD2. Germline CDR1 reads SGHRS; CDR2 reads YFSETQ. The CDR3 extends over 18 amino acids. V shed 4 bases and J 0 bases; nucleotides not matched to a gene: 12. CDR3 region: CASSGTAGAALAKNIQYF. The CDR3 bases are TGCGCCAGCAGCGGTACAGCGGGGGCCGCACTAGCCAAAAACATTCAGTACTTC.

This clonotype was observed at least ten times. The rearrangement links TRBV7-2 to TRBJ2-4, with TRBD2 matching over 12 bases. V gave up 3 bases and J gave up 1 base; unmatched junction bases: 4. Germline CDR1 and CDR2: SGHTA and FQGNSA. The CDR3 loop spans 17 amino acids. The CDR3, as DNA: TGTGCCAGCAGCTTCTCCCTAGCGGGGGGGGCCAAAAACATTCAGTACTTC. Amino acids: CASSFSLAGGAKNIQYF.